This T cell receptor beta chain was sequenced in a study of T cell clonotyping in hematopoietic cell transplantation. The V gene lost 6 bases and the J gene lost 3 bases, with 15 bases spanning the gap. Germline lookup yields CDR1 MNHEY and CDR2 SMNVEV (reference sequence). This CDR3 region has 14 residues. Profiled with immunoSEQ multiplex PCR; TCRdb holds only in-frame clones, not every one. Counted here are approximately 75,000 clones, roughly 94% occurring once; the ten biggest clones make up about 1.5%. The specimen sequenced was peripheral blood mononuclear cells. The gene calls are TRBV27 and TRBJ2-7; no reliable D call. The TCR was taken from a man aged 50-59 years in good health. Some clones in this sample may be carry-over from other donors' samples. CDR3 loop: CASSFSSLNYEQYF. CDR3 sequence (DNA): TGTGCCAGCAGCTTTTCCTCACTCAACTACGAGCAGTACTTC.